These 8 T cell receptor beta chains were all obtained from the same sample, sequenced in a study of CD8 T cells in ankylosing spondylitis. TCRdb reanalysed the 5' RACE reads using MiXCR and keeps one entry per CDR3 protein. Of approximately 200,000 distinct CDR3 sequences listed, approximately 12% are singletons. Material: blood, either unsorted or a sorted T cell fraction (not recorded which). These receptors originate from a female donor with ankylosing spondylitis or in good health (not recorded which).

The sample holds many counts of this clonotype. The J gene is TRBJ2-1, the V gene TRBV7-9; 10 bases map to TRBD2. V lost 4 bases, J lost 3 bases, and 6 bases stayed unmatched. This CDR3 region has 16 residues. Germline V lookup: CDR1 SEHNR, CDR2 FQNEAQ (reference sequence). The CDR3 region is CASSSKAGGVYNEQFF. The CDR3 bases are TGTGCCAGCAGCTCGAAAGCGGGAGGGGTCTACAATGAGCAGTTCTTC. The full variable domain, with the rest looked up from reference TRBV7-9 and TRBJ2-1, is DTGVSQNPRHKITKRGQNVTFRCDPISEHNRLYWYRQTLGQGPEFLTYFQNEAQLEKSRLLSDRFSAERPKGSFSTLEIQRTEQGDSAMYLCASSSKAGGVYNEQFFGPGTRLTVL.

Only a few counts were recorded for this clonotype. CDR3 sequence reads: CATSDFKGHGQGETQYF. The CDR3 bases are TGTGCCACCAGTGATTTTAAGGGCCACGGGCAAGGAGAGACCCAGTACTTC. This sequence joins TRBV24-1 and TRBJ2-5; no firm D call. V lost 1 base, J lost 4 bases, and 18 bases lay in between. The CDR3 extends over 17 amino acids. Per germline, CDR1 KGHDR and CDR2 SFDVKD.

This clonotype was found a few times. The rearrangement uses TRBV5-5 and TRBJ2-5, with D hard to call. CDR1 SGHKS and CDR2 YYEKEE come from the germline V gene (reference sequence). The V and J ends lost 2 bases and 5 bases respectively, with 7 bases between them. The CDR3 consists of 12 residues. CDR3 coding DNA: TGTGCCAGCAGCTTATTTGGGGAGACCCAGTACTTC. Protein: CASSLFGETQYF.

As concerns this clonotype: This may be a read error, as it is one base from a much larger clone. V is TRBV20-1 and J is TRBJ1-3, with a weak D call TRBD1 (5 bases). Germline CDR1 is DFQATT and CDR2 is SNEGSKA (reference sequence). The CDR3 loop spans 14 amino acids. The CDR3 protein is CGASGGGSGNTIYF. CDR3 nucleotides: TGCGGTGCTAGTGGCGGGGGGTCTGGAAACACCATATATTTT.

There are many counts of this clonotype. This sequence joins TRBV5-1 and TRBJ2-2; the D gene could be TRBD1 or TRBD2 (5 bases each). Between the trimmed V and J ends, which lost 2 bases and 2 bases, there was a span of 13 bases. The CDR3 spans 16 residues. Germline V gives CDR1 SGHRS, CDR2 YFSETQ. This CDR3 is CASSLAGTDNTGELFF. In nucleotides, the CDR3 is TGCGCCAGCAGCTTAGCAGGGACGGATAACACCGGGGAGCTGTTTTTT.

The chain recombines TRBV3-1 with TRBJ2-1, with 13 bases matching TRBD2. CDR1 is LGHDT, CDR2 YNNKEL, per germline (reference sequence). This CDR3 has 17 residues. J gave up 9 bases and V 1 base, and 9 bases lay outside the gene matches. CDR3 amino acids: CASSQVPGLAGVSEQFF. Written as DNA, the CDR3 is TGTGCCAGCAGCCAAGTACCCGGACTAGCGGGAGTTAGTGAGCAGTTCTTC.

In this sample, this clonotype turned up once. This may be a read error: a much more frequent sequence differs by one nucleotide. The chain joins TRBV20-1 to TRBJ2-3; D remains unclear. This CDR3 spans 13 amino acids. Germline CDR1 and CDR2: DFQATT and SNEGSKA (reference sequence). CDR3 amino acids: CCAKWISTDTQYF. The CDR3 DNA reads TGCTGTGCTAAGTGGATAAGCACAGATACGCAGTATTTT.

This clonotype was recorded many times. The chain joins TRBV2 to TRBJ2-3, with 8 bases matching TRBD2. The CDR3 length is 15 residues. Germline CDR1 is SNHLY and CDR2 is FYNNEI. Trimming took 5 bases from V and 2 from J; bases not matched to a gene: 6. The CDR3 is CASSRLAGPTDTQYF. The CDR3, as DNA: TGTGCCAGCAGTCGGTTAGCGGGACCCACAGATACGCAGTATTTT.